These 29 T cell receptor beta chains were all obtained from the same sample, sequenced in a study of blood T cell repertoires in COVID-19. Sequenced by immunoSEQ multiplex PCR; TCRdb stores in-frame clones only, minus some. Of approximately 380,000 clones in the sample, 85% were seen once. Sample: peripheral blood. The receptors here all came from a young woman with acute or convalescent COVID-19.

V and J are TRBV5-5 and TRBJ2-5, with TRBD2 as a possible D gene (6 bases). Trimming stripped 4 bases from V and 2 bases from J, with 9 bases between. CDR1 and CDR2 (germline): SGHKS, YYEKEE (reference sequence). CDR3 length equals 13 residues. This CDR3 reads CASSTGLQETQYF. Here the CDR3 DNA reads TGTGCCAGCAGCACTGGACTACAAGAGACCCAGTACTTC.

The CDR3 loop reads CASTPTSSIGGYTF. The CDR3 nucleotides are TGTGCCAGTACTCCGACAAGCTCAATAGGTGGCTACACCTTC. The gene calls are TRBV19 and TRBJ1-2; no firm D call. V lost 7 bases and J 7 bases, leaving 19 bases between the germline ends. CDR3 length: 14 residues. Germline-derived CDR1 and CDR2 are LNHDA and SQIVND (reference sequence). The full variable domain, rest sourced from reference TRBV19 and TRBJ1-2, is DGGITQSPKYLFRKEGQNVTLSCEQNLNHDAMYWYRQDPGQGLRLIYYSQIVNDFQKGDIAEGYSVSREKKESFPLTVTSAQKNPTAFYLCASTPTSSIGGYTFGSGTRLTVV.

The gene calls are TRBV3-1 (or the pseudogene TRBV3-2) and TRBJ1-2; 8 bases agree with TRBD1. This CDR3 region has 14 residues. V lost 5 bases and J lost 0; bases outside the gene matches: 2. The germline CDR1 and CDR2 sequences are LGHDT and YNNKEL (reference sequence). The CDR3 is CASSEQGANYGYTF. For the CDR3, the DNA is TGTGCCAGCAGCGAACAGGGGGCTAACTATGGCTACACCTTC.

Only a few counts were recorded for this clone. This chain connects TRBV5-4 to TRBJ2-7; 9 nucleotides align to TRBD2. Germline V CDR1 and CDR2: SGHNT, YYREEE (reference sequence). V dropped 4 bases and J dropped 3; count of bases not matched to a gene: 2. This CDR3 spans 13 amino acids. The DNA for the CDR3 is TGTGCCAGCAGCCGCGGGGGGGACTACGAGCAGTACTTC. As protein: CASSRGGDYEQYF.

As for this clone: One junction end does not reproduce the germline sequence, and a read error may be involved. The CDR3 protein is CASSDPQHRGSNF. CDR3 nucleotide sequence: TGTGCCAGCAGTGACCCCCAGCACAGGGGGAGTAACTTC. V gene TRBV6-4 combines with J gene TRBJ2-7; 8 bases match TRBD1. Germline CDR1 is MRHNA and CDR2 is SNTAGT. This CDR3 has 13 residues.

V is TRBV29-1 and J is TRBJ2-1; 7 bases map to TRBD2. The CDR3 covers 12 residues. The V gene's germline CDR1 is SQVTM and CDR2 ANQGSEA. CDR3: CGTKVGGNEQFF. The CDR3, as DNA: TGCGGAACTAAGGTGGGGGGGAATGAGCAGTTCTTC.

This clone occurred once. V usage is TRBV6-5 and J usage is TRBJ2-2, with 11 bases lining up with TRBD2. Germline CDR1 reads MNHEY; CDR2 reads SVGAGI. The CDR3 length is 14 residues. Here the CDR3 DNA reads TGTGCAGCGCAGCTAGCGGGAGGCACCGGGGAGCTGTTTTTT. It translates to CAAQLAGGTGELFF.

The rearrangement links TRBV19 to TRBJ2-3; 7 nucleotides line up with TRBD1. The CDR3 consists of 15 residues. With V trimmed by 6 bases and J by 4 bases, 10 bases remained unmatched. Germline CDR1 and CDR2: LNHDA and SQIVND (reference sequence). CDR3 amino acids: CASSINDRDADTQYF. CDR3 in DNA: TGTGCCAGTAGCATAAATGACAGGGATGCAGATACGCAGTATTTT. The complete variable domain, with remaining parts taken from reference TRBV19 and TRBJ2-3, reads DGGITQSPKYLFRKEGQNVTLSCEQNLNHDAMYWYRQDPGQGLRLIYYSQIVNDFQKGDIAEGYSVSREKKESFPLTVTSAQKNPTAFYLCASSINDRDADTQYFGPGTRLTVL.

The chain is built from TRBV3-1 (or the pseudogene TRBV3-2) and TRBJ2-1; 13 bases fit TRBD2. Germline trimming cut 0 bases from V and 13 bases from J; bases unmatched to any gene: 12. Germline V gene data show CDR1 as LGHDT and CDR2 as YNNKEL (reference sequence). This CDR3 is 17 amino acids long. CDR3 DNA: TGTGCCAGCAGCCAAGATAGGACTAGCGGGAGTTTGGGGCCACAGTTCTTC. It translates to CASSQDRTSGSLGPQFF.

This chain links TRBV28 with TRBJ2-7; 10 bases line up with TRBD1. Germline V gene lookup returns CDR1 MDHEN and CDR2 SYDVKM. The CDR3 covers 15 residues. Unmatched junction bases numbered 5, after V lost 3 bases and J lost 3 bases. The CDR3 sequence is CASSFSGTGDYEQYF. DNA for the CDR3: TGTGCCAGCAGTTTCTCCGGGACAGGGGACTACGAGCAGTACTTC.

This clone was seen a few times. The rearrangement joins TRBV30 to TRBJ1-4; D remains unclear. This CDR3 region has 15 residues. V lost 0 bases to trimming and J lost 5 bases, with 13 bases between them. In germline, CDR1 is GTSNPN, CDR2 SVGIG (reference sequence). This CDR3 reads CAWSVPGDGNEKLFF. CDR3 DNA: TGTGCCTGGAGTGTACCCGGAGACGGGAATGAAAAACTGTTTTTT.

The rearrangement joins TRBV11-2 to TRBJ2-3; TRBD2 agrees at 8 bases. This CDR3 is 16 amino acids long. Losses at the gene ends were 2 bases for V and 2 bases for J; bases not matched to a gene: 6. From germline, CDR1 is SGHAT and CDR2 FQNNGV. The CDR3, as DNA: TGTGCCAGCAGCTTATGGTTTGGACTAGCCACAGATACGCAGTATTTT. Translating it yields CASSLWFGLATDTQYF.

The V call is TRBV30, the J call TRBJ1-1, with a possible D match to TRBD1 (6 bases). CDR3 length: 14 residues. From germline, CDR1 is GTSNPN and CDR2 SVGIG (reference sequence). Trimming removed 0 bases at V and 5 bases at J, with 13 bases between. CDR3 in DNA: TGTGCCTGGAGTGTGGGGGGGGCGAGTACTGAAGCTTTCTTT. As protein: CAWSVGGASTEAFF.

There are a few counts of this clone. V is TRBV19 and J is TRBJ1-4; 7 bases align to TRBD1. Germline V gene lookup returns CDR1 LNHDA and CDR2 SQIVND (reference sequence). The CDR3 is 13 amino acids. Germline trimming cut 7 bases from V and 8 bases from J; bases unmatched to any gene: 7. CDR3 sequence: CASTGQVSEKLFF. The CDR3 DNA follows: TGTGCCAGTACCGGACAGGTTTCGGAAAAACTGTTTTTT.

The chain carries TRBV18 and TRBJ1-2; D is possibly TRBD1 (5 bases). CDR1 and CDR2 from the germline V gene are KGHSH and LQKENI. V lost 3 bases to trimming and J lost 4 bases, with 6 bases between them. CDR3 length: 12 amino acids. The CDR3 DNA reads TGTGCCAGCTCACCGGGACTCTATGGCTACACCTTC. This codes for CASSPGLYGYTF. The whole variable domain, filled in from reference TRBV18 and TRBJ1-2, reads NAGVMQNPRHLVRRRGQEARLRCSPMKGHSHVYWYRQLPEEGLKFMVYLQKENIIDESGMPKERFSAEFPKEGPSILRIQQVVRGDSAAYFCASSPGLYGYTFGSGTRLTVV.

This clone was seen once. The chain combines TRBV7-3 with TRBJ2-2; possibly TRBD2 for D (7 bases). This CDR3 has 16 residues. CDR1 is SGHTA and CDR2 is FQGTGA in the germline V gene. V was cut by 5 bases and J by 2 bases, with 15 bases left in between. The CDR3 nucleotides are TGTGCCAGCAGCACCCCGGGGGGACACAACACCGGGGAGCTGTTTTTT. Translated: CASSTPGGHNTGELFF. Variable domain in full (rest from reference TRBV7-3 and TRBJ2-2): GAGVSQTPSNKVTEKGKYVELRCDPISGHTALYWYRQSLGQGPEFLIYFQGTGAADDSGLPNDRFFAVRPEGSVSTLKIQRTERGDSAVYLCASSTPGGHNTGELFFGEGSRLTVL.

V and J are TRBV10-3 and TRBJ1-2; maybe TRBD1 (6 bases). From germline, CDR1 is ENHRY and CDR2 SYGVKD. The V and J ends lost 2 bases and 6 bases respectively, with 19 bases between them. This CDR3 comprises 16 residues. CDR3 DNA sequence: TGTGCCATCAGTGAGCTTGAGGGGCAGGGGAAGAATGGCTACACCTTC. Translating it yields CAISELEGQGKNGYTF.

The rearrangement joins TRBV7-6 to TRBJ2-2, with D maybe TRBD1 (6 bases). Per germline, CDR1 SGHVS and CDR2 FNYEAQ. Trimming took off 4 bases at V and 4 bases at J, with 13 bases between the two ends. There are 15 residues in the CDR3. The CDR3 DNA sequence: TGTGCCAGCAGCTCCGGACAGACCCCCACCGGGGAGCTGTTTTTT. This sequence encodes CASSSGQTPTGELFF.

The CDR3 sequence: CASSVTGSGWGLSGANVLTF. The CDR3 coding sequence is TGTGCCAGTAGCGTCACAGGGTCAGGGTGGGGCCTCTCTGGGGCCAACGTCCTGACTTTC. The rearrangement uses TRBV19 and TRBJ2-6; D is possibly TRBD1 (6 bases). The CDR3 has 20 residues. V was cut by 6 bases and J by 0 bases, with 24 bases left in between. CDR1 and CDR2 (germline): LNHDA, SQIVND (reference sequence).

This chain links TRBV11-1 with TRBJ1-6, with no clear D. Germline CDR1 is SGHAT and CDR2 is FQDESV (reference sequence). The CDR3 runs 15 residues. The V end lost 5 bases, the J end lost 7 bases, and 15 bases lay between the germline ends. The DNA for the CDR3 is TGTGCCAGCAGCCTTCGACATAATCCAAATTCACCCCTCCACTTT. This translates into CASSLRHNPNSPLHF.

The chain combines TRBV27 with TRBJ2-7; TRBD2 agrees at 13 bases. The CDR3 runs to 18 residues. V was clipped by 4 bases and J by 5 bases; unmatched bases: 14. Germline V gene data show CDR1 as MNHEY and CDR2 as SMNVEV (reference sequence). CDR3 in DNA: TGTGCCAGCAGTTCCCTTACTACTAGCGGGGGGGCCGTCCACGAGCAGTACTTC. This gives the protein CASSSLTTSGGAVHEQYF.

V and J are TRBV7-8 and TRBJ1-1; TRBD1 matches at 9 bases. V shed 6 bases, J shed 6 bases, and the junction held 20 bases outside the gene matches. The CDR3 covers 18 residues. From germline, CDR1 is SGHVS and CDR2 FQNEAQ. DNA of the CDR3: TGTGCCAGCAGTCAGTCGCTTAACAGGGGGCTTCTTTCCGCTGAAGCTTTCTTT. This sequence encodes CASSQSLNRGLLSAEAFF.

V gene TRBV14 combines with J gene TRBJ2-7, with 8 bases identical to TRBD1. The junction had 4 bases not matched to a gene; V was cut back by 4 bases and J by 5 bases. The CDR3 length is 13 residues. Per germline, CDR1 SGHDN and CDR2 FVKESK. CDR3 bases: TGTGCCAGCAGCCCGGCAGGGGGCGACGAGCAGTACTTC. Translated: CASSPAGGDEQYF.

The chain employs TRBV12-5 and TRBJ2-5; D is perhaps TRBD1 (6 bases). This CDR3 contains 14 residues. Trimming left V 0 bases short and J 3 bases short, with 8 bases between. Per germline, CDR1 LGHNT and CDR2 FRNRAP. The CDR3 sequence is CASGLVNREETQYF. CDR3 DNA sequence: TGTGCTAGTGGTTTGGTAAACAGGGAAGAGACCCAGTACTTC.

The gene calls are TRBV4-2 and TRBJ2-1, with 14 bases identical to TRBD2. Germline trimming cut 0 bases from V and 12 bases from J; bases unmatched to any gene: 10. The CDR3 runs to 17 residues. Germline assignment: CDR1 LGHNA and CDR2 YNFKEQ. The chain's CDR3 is CASSQEPGTSGRTGQFF. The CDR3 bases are TGTGCCAGCAGCCAAGAACCGGGGACTAGCGGGAGAACCGGGCAGTTCTTC.

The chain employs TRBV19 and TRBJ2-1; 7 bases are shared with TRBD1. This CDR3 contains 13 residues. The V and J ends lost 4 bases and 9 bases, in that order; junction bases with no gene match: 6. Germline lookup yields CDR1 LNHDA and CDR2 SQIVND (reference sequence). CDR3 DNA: TGTGCCAGTAGTAATACAGGGGTGGGTGAGCAGTTCTTC. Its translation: CASSNTGVGEQFF.

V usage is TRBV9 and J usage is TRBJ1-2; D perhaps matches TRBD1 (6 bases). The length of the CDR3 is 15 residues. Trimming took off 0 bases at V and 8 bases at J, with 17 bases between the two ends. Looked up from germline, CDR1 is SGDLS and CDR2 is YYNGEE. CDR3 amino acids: CASSVGLQGRQGYTF. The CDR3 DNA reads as TGTGCCAGCAGCGTAGGGTTACAGGGCCGGCAAGGCTACACCTTC.

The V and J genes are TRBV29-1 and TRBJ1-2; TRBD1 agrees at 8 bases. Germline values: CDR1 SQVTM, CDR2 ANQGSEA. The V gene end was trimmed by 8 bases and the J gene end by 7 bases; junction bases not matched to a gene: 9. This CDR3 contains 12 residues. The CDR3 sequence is CSSGQDAGGYTF. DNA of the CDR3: TGCAGCTCGGGACAGGATGCTGGTGGCTACACCTTC.

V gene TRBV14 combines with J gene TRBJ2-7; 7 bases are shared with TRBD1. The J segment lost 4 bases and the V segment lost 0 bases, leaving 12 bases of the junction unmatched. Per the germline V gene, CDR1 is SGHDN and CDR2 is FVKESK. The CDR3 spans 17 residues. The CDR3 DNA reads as TGTGCCAGCAGCCAAGATCCGAGGGAAAGGGGGCAGTACGAGCAGTACTTC. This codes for CASSQDPRERGQYEQYF.